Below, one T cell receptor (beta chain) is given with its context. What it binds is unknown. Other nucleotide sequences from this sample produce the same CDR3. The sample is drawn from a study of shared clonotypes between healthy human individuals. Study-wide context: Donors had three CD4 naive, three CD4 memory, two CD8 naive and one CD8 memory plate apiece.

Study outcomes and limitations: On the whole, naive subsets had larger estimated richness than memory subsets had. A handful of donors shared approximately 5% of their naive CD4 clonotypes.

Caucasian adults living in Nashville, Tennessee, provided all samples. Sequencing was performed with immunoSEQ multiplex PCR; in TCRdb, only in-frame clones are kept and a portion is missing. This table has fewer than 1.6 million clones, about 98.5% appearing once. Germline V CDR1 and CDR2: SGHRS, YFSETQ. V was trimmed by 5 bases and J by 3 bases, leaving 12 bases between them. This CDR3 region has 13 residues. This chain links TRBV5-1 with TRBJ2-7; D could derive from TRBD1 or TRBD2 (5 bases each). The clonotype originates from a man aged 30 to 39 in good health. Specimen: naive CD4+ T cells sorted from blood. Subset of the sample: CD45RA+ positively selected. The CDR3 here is CASRRDGSYEQYF. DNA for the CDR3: TGCGCCAGCAGAAGGGACGGTAGCTACGAGCAGTACTTC.